This T cell receptor (beta chain) came from a study of T cell repertoires in cytomegalovirus infection. Trimming cost V 3 bases and J 1 base, with 12 bases left between them. This CDR3 region has 15 residues. Germline V CDR1 and CDR2: ENHRY, SYGVKD. TCRdb re-derived calls from the reads in MiXCR, one entry per CDR3 protein. The sample has about 400,000 distinct CDR3 sequences; around 18% are singletons. The chain recombines TRBV10-3 with TRBJ2-5, with D possibly TRBD2 on 5 matching bases. The receptor's source is a human donor in good health (CMV status not recorded). Some clones in this sample may be carry-over from other donors' samples. Sequenced sample: PBMCs. The CDR3 is CAISDPLASQETQYF. CDR3 DNA: TGTGCCATCAGTGACCCCTTAGCGAGCCAAGAGACCCAGTACTTC.